This T cell receptor (beta chain) was identified during a study of T cells in Graves' hyperthyroidism and ophthalmopathy. Trimming removed 3 bases from V and 3 bases from J, with 7 bases in between. The CDR3 length is 13 residues. Germline V CDR1 and CDR2: LGHNT, FRNRAP. This clonotype has ten or more counts. The TCR beta CDR3 regions underwent amplification using RNA transcripts as the source. TCR CDR3 underwent first-round RT-PCR with the HTBI primer set. TCRdb analysed the multiplex PCR reads with MiXCR anew, one entry per CDR3 protein. This table holds roughly 500,000 distinct CDR3 sequences, approximately 25% found once. Not enrolled were patients with uncontrolled infection, other autoimmune disease, pregnancy or lactation.

The material sequenced was blood. This clonotype was obtained from a woman aged 30 to 39 with Graves' ophthalmopathy. The chain uses TRBV12-5 and TRBJ2-3; the D is unclear. The CDR3 loop reads CASGLGLTDTQYF. The CDR3 nucleotides are TGTGCTAGTGGTTTAGGCCTGACAGATACGCAGTATTTT.